This T cell receptor beta chain emerged from a study of blood T cell repertoires in COVID-19. Study overall: The study drew acute and convalescent COVID-19 samples from the United States, Italy and Spain. T cells, B-cell-depleted T cells, or PBMCs supplied cDNA or gDNA.

The CDR3 has 15 residues. Germline CDR1 WSHSY, CDR2 SAAADI. With V trimmed by 8 bases and J by 5 bases, 12 bases remained unmatched. Per the original data handling: Amplification from reference gene primers served as the basis for estimated nucleated cell counts. The data were produced by immunoSEQ multiplex PCR, yet TCRdb's version contains in-frame clones alone and is incomplete. That table is the source of V, J and clone size, and D and trimming were worked out from the DNA. Of about 160,000 clones in the sample, over 75% are singletons; the top ten hold 2.8%. This clone appeared a few times. The chain carries TRBV10-2 and TRBJ2-5, with 9 positions matching TRBD2. The sequence came from a man between 65 and 85 years old with acute or convalescent COVID-19. The sequenced sample consisted of peripheral blood. The CDR3 DNA sequence: TGCGCCAGCTTTAACGGGGTAGCGGGGGAGGAGACCCAGTACTTC. This translates into CASFNGVAGEETQYF.